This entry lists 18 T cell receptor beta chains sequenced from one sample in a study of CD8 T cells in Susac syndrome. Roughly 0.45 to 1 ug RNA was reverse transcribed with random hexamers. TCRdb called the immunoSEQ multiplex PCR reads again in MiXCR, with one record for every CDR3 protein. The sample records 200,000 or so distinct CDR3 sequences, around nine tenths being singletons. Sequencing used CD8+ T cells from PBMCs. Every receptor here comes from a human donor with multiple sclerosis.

The CDR3 region is CASSSDWPSTDTQYF. CDR3 DNA: TGCGCCAGCAGCTCGGACTGGCCTAGCACAGATACGCAGTATTTT. The chain couples TRBV5-1 to TRBJ2-3, with D possibly being TRBD2 (5 bases). This CDR3 contains 15 residues. The germline CDR1 and CDR2 sequences are SGHRS and YFSETQ. V lost 3 bases, J lost 0 bases, and 11 bases lay in between.

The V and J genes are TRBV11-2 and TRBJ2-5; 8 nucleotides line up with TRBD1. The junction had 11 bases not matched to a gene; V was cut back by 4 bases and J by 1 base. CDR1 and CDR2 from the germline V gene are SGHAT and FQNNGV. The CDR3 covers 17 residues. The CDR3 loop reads CASSSIGQGVSQETQYF. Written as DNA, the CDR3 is TGTGCCAGCAGCTCAATCGGACAGGGAGTATCCCAAGAGACCCAGTACTTC.

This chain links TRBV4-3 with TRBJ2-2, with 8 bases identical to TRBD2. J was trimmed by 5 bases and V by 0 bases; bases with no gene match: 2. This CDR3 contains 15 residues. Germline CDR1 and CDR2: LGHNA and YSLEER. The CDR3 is CASSQDRGGTGELFF. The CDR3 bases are TGCGCCAGCAGCCAAGATCGGGGGGGTACCGGGGAGCTGTTTTTT.

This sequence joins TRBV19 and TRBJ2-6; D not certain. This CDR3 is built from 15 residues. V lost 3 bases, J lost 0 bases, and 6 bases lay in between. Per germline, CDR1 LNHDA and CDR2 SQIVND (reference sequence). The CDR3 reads CASSMTDSGANVLTF. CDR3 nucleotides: TGTGCCAGTAGTATGACTGACTCTGGGGCCAACGTCCTGACTTTC.

The CDR3 protein is CASSQIPGQYNEQFF. CDR3 nucleotide sequence: TGTGCCAGCAGTCAAATCCCGGGACAGTACAATGAGCAGTTCTTC. The chain has TRBV27 and TRBJ2-1; 7 bases are shared with TRBD1. V was clipped by 5 bases and J by 4 bases; unmatched bases: 8. There are 15 residues in the CDR3. Germline CDR1 MNHEY, CDR2 SMNVEV (reference sequence).

CDR3 loop: CASSQAGRGALHF. CDR3 in DNA: TGCGCCAGCAGCCAGGCCGGGCGAGGGGCCCTCCACTTT. The rearrangement uses TRBV4-1 and TRBJ1-6; the D gene is possibly TRBD1 (5 bases). The V and J ends lost 3 bases and 14 bases respectively, with 14 bases between them. Germline values: CDR1 MGHRA, CDR2 YSYEKL. This CDR3 spans 13 amino acids.

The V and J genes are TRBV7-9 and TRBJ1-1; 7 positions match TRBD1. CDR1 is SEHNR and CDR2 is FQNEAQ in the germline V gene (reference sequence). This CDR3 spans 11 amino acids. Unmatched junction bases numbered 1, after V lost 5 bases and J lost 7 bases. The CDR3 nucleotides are TGTGCCAGCAGCGACAGGGTTGAAGCTTTCTTT. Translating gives CASSDRVEAFF. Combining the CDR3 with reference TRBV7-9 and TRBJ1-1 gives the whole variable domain DTGVSQNPRHKITKRGQNVTFRCDPISEHNRLYWYRQTLGQGPEFLTYFQNEAQLEKSRLLSDRFSAERPKGSFSTLEIQRTEQGDSAMYLCASSDRVEAFFGQGTRLTVV.

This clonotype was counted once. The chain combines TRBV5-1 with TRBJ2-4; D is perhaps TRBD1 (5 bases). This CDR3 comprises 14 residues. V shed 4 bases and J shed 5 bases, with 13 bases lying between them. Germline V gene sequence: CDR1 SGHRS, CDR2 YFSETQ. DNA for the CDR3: TGCGCCAGCAGCATGGCGCTCAGGGAAAACATTCAGTACTTC. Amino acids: CASSMALRENIQYF.

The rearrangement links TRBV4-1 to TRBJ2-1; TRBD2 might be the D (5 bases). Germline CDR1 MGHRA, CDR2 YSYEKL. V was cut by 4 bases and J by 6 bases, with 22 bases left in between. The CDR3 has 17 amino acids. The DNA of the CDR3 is TGCGCCAGCAGCCCCCCGGGAACTAAACCGACCCCCAATGAGCAGTTCTTC. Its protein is CASSPPGTKPTPNEQFF.

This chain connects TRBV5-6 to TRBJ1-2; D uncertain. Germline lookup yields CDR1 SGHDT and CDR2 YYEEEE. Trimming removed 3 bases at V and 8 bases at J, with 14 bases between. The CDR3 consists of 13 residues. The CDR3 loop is CASSSPTPEGYTF. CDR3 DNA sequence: TGTGCCAGCAGCTCGCCGACTCCTGAAGGCTACACCTTC. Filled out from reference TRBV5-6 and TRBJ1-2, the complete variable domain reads DAGVTQSPTHLIKTRGQQVTLRCSPKSGHDTVSWYQQALGQGPQFIFQYYEEEERQRGNFPDRFSGHQFPNYSSELNVNALLLGDSALYLCASSSPTPEGYTFGSGTRLTVV.

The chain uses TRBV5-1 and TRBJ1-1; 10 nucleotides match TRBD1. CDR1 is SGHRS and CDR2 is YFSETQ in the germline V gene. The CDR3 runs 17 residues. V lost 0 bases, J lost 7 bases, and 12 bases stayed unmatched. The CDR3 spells CASSLEGTGAPLSEAFF. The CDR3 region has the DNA TGCGCCAGCAGCTTGGAGGGGACAGGGGCGCCCTTAAGTGAAGCTTTCTTT.

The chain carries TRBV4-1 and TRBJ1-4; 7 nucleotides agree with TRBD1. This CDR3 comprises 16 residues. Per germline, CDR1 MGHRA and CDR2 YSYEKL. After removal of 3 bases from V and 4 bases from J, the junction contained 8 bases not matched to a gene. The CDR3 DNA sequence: TGCGCCAGCAGCCACCCTCGGACAGGAGATAATGAAAAACTGTTTTTT. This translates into CASSHPRTGDNEKLFF.

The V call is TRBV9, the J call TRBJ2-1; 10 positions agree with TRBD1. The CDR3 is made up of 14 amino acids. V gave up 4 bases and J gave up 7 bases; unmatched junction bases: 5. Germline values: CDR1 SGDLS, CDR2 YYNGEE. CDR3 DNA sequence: TGTGCCAGCAGCCCCGAGGACAGGGGGAATGAGCAGTTCTTC. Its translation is CASSPEDRGNEQFF.

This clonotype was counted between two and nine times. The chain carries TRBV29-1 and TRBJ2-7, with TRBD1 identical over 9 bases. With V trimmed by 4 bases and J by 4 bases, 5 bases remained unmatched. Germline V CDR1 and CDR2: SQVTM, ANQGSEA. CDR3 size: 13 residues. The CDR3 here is CSVVTGGHYEQYF. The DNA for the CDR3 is TGCAGCGTTGTGACAGGGGGACATTACGAGCAGTACTTC.

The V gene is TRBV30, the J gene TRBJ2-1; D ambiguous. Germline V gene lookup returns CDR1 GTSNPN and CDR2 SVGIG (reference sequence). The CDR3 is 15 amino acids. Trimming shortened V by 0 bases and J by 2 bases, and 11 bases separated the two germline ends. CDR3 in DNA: TGTGCCTGGAGTGTGCGGAGCGTAGCCTACAATGAGCAGTTCTTC. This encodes CAWSVRSVAYNEQFF.

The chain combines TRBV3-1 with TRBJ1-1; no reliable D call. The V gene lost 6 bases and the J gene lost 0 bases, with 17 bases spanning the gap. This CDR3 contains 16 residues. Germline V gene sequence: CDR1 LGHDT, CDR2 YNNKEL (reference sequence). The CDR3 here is CASSAIGFGMNTEAFF. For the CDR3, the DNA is TGTGCCAGCAGTGCGATAGGGTTCGGAATGAACACTGAAGCTTTCTTT.

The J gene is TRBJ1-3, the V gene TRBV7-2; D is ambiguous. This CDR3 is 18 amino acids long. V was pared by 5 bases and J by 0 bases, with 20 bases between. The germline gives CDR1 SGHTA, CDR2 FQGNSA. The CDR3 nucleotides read TGTGCCAGCAGCCCCATCGAGGATGTCTGGGGCTCTGGAAACACCATATATTTT. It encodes CASSPIEDVWGSGNTIYF.

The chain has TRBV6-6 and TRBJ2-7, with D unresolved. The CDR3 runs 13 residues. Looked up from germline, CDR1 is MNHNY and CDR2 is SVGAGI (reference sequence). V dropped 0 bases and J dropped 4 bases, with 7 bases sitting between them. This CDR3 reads CASSYSIGYEQYF. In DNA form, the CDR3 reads TGTGCCAGCAGTTACTCGATCGGATACGAGCAGTACTTC.